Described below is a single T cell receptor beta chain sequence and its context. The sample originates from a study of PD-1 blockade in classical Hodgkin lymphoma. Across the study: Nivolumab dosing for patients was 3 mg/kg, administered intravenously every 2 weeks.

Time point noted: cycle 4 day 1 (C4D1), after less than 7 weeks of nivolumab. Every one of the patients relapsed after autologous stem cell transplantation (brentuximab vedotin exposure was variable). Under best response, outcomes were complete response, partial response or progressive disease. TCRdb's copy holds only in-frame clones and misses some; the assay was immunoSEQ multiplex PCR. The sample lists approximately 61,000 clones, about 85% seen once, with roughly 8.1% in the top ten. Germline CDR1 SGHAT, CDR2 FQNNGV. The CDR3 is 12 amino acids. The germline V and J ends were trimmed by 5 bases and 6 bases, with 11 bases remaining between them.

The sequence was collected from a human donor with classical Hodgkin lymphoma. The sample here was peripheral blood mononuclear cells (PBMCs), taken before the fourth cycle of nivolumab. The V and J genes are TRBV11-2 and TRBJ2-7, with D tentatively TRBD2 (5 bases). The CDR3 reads CASSPSRAEQYF. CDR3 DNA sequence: TGTGCCAGCAGCCCCTCGAGGGCCGAGCAGTACTTC. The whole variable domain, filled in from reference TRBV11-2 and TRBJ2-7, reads EAGVAQSPRYKIIEKRQSVAFWCNPISGHATLYWYQQILGQGPKLLIQFQNNGVVDDSQLPKDRFSAERLKGVDSTLKIQPAKLEDSAVYLCASSPSRAEQYFGPGTRLTVT.